These T cell receptor beta chains were read from a single sample in a study of OX40 agonist ivuxolimab in advanced cancers. The method was immunoSEQ multiplex PCR; TCRdb's version includes in-frame clones alone and lacks a portion of them. The table includes about 98,000 clones, 70% to 90% detected once. Sequencing was performed on CD4+ or CD8+ T cells sorted from blood, taken in a trial of the OX40 agonist ivuxolimab. The receptors here all came from an adult with an advanced solid tumor such as melanoma, head and neck, liver or kidney cancer. Each CDR3 is given with its conserved first and last residue. The D gene is left open where the match is weak. Clone size is stated in some rows and not others, as once, few, many or a class when expanded.

TRBJ1-1 | TRBV7-9 | TRBD1 | - | TGTGCCAGCAGTCTAGGGGGCGCGGGCACTGAAGCTTTCTTT | CASSLGGAGTEAFF
TRBJ1-4 | TRBV5-6 | - | - | TGTGCCAGCAGCTTGGTGAAGGGGAATGAAAAACTGTTTTTT | CASSLVKGNEKLFF
TRBJ1-4 | TRBV5-1 | - | - | TGCGCCAGCAGCTCCTGGTCGAGCCGTGAAAAACTGTTTTTT | CASSSWSSREKLFF
TRBJ2-5 | TRBV5-4 | TRBD2 | - | TGTGCCAGCAGCTTGATAGCGGGGGGCCAAGAGACCCAGTACTTC | CASSLIAGGQETQYF
TRBJ2-7 | TRBV14 | - | - | TGTGCCAGCAGCCCCCCTAGGGGGGTCTCCTACGAGCAGTACTTC | CASSPPRGVSYEQYF
TRBJ1-2 | TRBV18 | - | - | TGTGCCAGCTCACCGACGGACGGCACGGACTATGGCTACACCTTC | CASSPTDGTDYGYTF
TRBJ1-2 | TRBV5-1 | TRBD1 | few | TGCGCCAGCAGCCCGGGACAGAACTATGGCTACACCTTC | CASSPGQNYGYTF
TRBJ2-2 | TRBV4-3 | TRBD2 | - | TGCGCCAGCAGCCAAGTAGCGGGGGCTCACACCGGGGAGCTGTTTTTT | CASSQVAGAHTGELFF
TRBJ2-1 | TRBV5-5 | - | - | TGTGCCAGCAGCTTGGCCGGGGCCGTTAGCTCCTACAATGAGCAGTTCTTC | CASSLAGAVSSYNEQFF
TRBJ2-3 | TRBV7-3 | TRBD2 | once | TGTGCCAGCAGCCCCATCGGGGGGAGAACTAGCACAGATACGCAGTATTTT | CASSPIGGRTSTDTQYF
TRBJ2-5 | TRBV5-6 | - | once | TGTGCCAGCAGCTGGGACGGTCAAGAGACCCAGTACTTC | CASSWDGQETQYF
TRBJ2-1 | TRBV6-6 | - | - | TGTGCCAGCAGTTACCCGGCTGGTCTAGAAATCAATGAGCAGTTCTTC | CASSYPAGLEINEQFF
TRBJ2-7 | TRBV5-1 | TRBD1 | few | TGCGCCAGCAGCTCCGGGACAGGATTTTACGAGCAGTACTTC | CASSSGTGFYEQYF
TRBJ1-5 | TRBV4-1 | TRBD1 | - | TGCGCCAGCAACCAAGTCGGGACAGGGCGTCAGCCCCAGCATTTT | CASNQVGTGRQPQHF
TRBJ1-6 | TRBV7-2 | - | - | TGTGCCAGCAGCTGGGGTTTGGATTCACCCCTCCACTTT | CASSWGLDSPLHF